This TCR beta chain was profiled in a study of T cell responses to AZD1222 COVID-19 vaccine (dated by TCRdb to about 2021). For the wider study: TCR sequencing was performed for roughly 250 trial participants, of whom around 210 were given two doses of AZD1222 and around 25 were given two doses of MenACWY control vaccine. Enrollment into the trials was organized by age into subgroups of 18-55, 56-69 and 70-plus years, and those subgroups contained 148, 28 and 57 TCR-sequenced participants, respectively. What the research found in general, with its limitations: Spike-specific TCR breadth and depth rose significantly after two AZD1222 doses compared with day 0 and with MenACWY recipients. The 56-69-year group was small, and its depth increase did not reach significance, likely because of low power. Because no day 14 peak-response samples were available, the repertoires could be characterized only after the peak T cell response. Conclusions about previously exposed vaccinees are limited because only five to seven AZD1222 recipients were SARS-CoV-2 seropositive at baseline. Participants were mostly white British and included more females than males, and it was suggested by the authors that clonal diversity may have been underestimated. Epitopes outside the regions mutated in the B.1.351 and B.1.1.7 variants were reportedly recognized by nearly half of the unique spike-specific TCRs. The vaccine-associated CD4 TCRs covered the entire spike protein, and the dominant responses fell in regions 160-218 and 743-854.

CDR1 SGHTA and CDR2 FQGNSA are derived from the germline V gene. V was cut back by 5 bases and J by 5 bases, leaving a gap of 12 bases between them. The CDR3, from cysteine to phenylalanine, totals 13 residues. The sequence is cut down to CDR3 DNA, 39 bases in frame from base 1. This specimen's time point label, interpreted: about 28 days (+/-7) after the second vaccine dose. What the treatment or condition label conveys for this sample: meningococcal conjugate vaccine given as trial control. Vaccinee samples were obtained from the UK trials COV001 and COV002, which included a single-blind randomized controlled phase 2/3 trial of AZD1222 (ChAdOx1 nCoV-19) in healthy adults. Trial participant PBMC samples were collected at day 0 and day 28 after the second dose for TCRbeta chain sequencing. As regards this clone: Its antigen is unknown. No much larger clonotype is one base removed from it; base qualities were not supplied.

The CDR3 regions of human TCRbeta chains were analyzed by immunosequencing. Under the source paper's analysis protocol: TCRs in the repertoires were compared against a reference library of SARS-CoV-2-specific TCRs that had been generated with the MIRA antigen-specificity platform. Breadth was defined as the fraction of unique TCRs that were SARS-CoV-2-associated, and depth was defined as the fraction of total T cells that were SARS-CoV-2-associated. Using the MIRA data, each spike-specific TCR was mapped to the spike region that the TCR reacts to and placed in a CD4 or CD8 class. Log10-transformed breadth and depth values were compared by one-way ANOVA with Sidak's multiple comparisons tests. This immuneACCESS table, as held by TCRdb, lists in-frame sequences with V and J called but not all clones. Of the missing ones, under half trace to an unresolved V gene in checked studies; the others have no known cause. Clone size and the V and J calls come from that table; the DNA yielded D and trimming. The sample contains 130,000 or so clones, more than 80% of them found a single time. The ten most abundant clones make up roughly 7.6% of the sample.

The source material was peripheral blood, sampled 28 days after the second dose of the MenACWY control vaccine. Recombination linked TRBV7-2 to TRBJ2-5, with TRBD1 as a weak D call on 5 bases. This TCR was recovered from an adult who received the MenACWY meningococcal vaccine as a control. The nucleotide sequence is TGTGCCAGCAGCAAACAGGTCGCCGAGACCCAGTACTTC. Translated, this is CASSKQVAETQYF.